The 29 T cell receptor beta chains listed next were all sequenced from one sample in a study of Ad26.COV2.S vaccination and SARS-CoV-2 variants. Data came from immunoSEQ multiplex PCR; TCRdb stores just in-frame clones and leaves some out. The sample consists of roughly 380,000 clones, roughly nine tenths of them appearing once. The specimen was peripheral blood, collected after recovery from COVID-19. The receptors shown here come from a human donor who had recovered from COVID-19.

Ten or more counts support this clone. This chain connects TRBV10-3 to TRBJ1-2, with TRBD1 as a possible D gene (5 bases). V gave up 0 bases and J gave up 9 bases, with 11 bases separating them. The germline gives CDR1 ENHRY, CDR2 SYGVKD. The CDR3 extends over 13 amino acids. CDR3 bases: TGTGCCATCAGTGAGTCAACAGGAGAAAGCTACACCTTC. The encoded protein is CAISESTGESYTF.

The chain joins TRBV5-6 to TRBJ1-1, with unresolved D. This CDR3 region has 13 residues. Trimming shortened V by 2 bases and J by 10 bases, and 15 bases separated the two germline ends. Germline assignment: CDR1 SGHDT and CDR2 YYEEEE. DNA for the CDR3: TGTGCCAGCAGCTTCGGGTCGATACAAGTAGCTTTCTTT. Amino acids: CASSFGSIQVAFF.

This rearrangement joins TRBV19 to TRBJ1-1; D may be TRBD1 (5 bases). The CDR3 spans 15 residues. The V and J ends lost 5 bases and 4 bases respectively, with 17 bases between them. The germline CDR1 and CDR2 sequences are LNHDA and SQIVND (reference sequence). The CDR3 DNA reads as TGTGCCAGTAGTGAGGAGGGCCTGGGGACCACTGAAGCTTTCTTT. Protein product: CASSEEGLGTTEAFF.

The rearrangement joins TRBV10-3 to TRBJ2-1; D is possibly TRBD2 (7 bases). Trimming took 1 base from V and 6 from J, leaving 19 bases between them. The germline V gene has CDR1 ENHRY and CDR2 SYGVKD. CDR3 length: 17 residues. The CDR3 DNA follows: TGTGCCATCAGTGAGTTGGGTGCGGGGGCGCAGATCAATGAGCAGTTCTTC. Its protein product is CAISELGAGAQINEQFF.

This clone has a single count. The chain is built from TRBV5-6 and TRBJ2-3; the D is unclear. Germline V gene lookup returns CDR1 SGHDT and CDR2 YYEEEE. V was trimmed by 3 bases and J by 1 base, leaving 3 bases between them. The CDR3 loop spans 12 amino acids. This chain's CDR3 is CASSSGTDTQYF. The CDR3 nucleotides are TGTGCCAGCAGCTCTGGCACAGATACGCAGTATTTT.

The chain recombines TRBV7-9 with TRBJ1-1; D is uncertain. V lost 8 bases, J lost 1 base, and 11 bases lay in between. Germline V gene lookup returns CDR1 SEHNR and CDR2 FQNEAQ (reference sequence). This CDR3 region has 13 residues. CDR3 sequence: CASGARQNTEAFF. As DNA, the CDR3 is TGTGCCAGCGGAGCGCGACAGAACACTGAAGCTTTCTTT.

The V call is TRBV6-5, the J call TRBJ2-3, with D tentatively TRBD1 (5 bases). CDR3 length equals 15 residues. Germline V gene sequence: CDR1 MNHEY, CDR2 SVGAGI. With 6 bases removed from V and 1 base from J, the gap between germline ends came to 14 bases. The CDR3 is CASSTTRVRTDTQYF. The CDR3 DNA sequence: TGTGCCAGCAGCACTACCAGGGTGCGCACAGATACGCAGTATTTT.

The J gene is TRBJ2-7, the V gene TRBV7-9, with D unclear. Germline V lookup: CDR1 SEHNR, CDR2 FQNEAQ (reference sequence). The CDR3 runs 13 residues. Between the trimmed V and J ends, which lost 1 base and 6 bases, there was a span of 10 bases. The CDR3 protein is CASSLGAKGEQYF. The CDR3 DNA sequence: TGTGCCAGCAGCTTAGGGGCCAAGGGCGAGCAGTACTTC.

This sequence joins TRBV4-1 and TRBJ2-5; TRBD2 matches at 8 bases. CDR1 and CDR2 from the germline V gene are MGHRA and YSYEKL. The CDR3 runs to 14 residues. Trimming took 5 bases from V and 2 from J; bases not matched to a gene: 4. CDR3 bases: TGCGCCAGCAGCTCCGGGGGGGTACAAGAGACCCAGTACTTC. Its protein product is CASSSGGVQETQYF.

The chain combines TRBV6-5 with TRBJ2-2; D is ambiguous. The germline V and J ends were trimmed by 6 bases and 5 bases, with 7 bases remaining between them. Germline CDR1 reads MNHEY; CDR2 reads SVGAGI. The length of the CDR3 is 12 residues. The CDR3 bases are TGTGCCAGCAGACGAAGGACCGGGGAGCTGTTTTTT. It codes for CASRRRTGELFF.

The chain recombines TRBV7-2 with TRBJ2-3; 15 bases agree with TRBD2. The germline gives CDR1 SGHTA, CDR2 FQGNSA. With 4 bases clipped from V and 5 bases from J, the junction kept 1 base outside the gene matches. CDR3 size: 15 residues. CDR3 in DNA: TGTGCCAGCAGCTGGACTAGCGGGGGGGGAGATACGCAGTATTTT. Protein product: CASSWTSGGGDTQYF.

This clone was counted a single time. V is TRBV27 and J is TRBJ2-5; D unresolved. Per germline, CDR1 MNHEY and CDR2 SMNVEV (reference sequence). The CDR3 extends over 14 amino acids. V was pared by 0 bases and J by 4 bases, with 9 bases between. CDR3 bases: TGTGCCAGCAGTTTATCGATTCAAGGAGAGACCCAGTACTTC. Residues: CASSLSIQGETQYF.

The sample holds one count of this clone. The V gene is TRBV28, the J gene TRBJ1-2; no firm D call. V lost 3 bases to trimming and J lost 4 bases, with 6 bases between them. The CDR3 has 12 amino acids. The germline V gene encodes CDR1 MDHEN and CDR2 SYDVKM. The CDR3 protein is CASSFKPYGYTF. The CDR3 DNA follows: TGTGCCAGCAGTTTTAAGCCCTATGGCTACACCTTC.

The rearrangement uses TRBV5-4 and TRBJ1-1; D unresolved. Germline V gene lookup returns CDR1 SGHNT and CDR2 YYREEE (reference sequence). The CDR3 loop spans 14 amino acids. V was pared by 2 bases and J by 1 base, with 9 bases between. The CDR3 bases are TGTGCCAGCAGCTTCATCCCACAGAACACTGAAGCTTTCTTT. It yields the protein CASSFIPQNTEAFF.

CDR3: CASSLRASGGGNEQFF. The CDR3 bases are TGTGCCAGCAGTTTACGGGCCAGCGGGGGAGGCAATGAGCAGTTCTTC. The chain joins TRBV27 to TRBJ2-1; 8 positions match TRBD2. The CDR3 is made up of 16 amino acids. The germline V gene has CDR1 MNHEY and CDR2 SMNVEV (reference sequence). The V and J ends lost 2 bases and 6 bases, in that order; junction bases with no gene match: 9.

This clone was seen only once. J is TRBJ2-7 and V is TRBV4-3; TRBD1 might be the D (7 bases). This CDR3 region has 15 residues. The germline V gene has CDR1 LGHNA and CDR2 YSLEER. V was shortened by 5 bases and J by 3 bases, with 17 bases between the two germline ends. In nucleotides, the CDR3 is TGCGCCAGCAGCAAAGGGAACAGGGGAGGCTACGAGCAGTACTTC. The encoded protein is CASSKGNRGGYEQYF.

The V call is TRBV20-1, the J call TRBJ2-3; the D is unclear. The V and J ends lost 6 bases and 15 bases respectively, with 19 bases between them. Germline V gene lookup returns CDR1 DFQATT and CDR2 SNEGSKA (reference sequence). The CDR3 has 11 amino acids. The DNA for the CDR3 is TGCAGTGCAAATATGAAAGAAGTCCCTTATTTT. Translating it yields CSANMKEVPYF.

This sequence joins TRBV18 and TRBJ1-6; 10 bases line up with TRBD1. Germline assignment: CDR1 KGHSH and CDR2 LQKENI. The CDR3 contains 15 residues. Trimming cost V 5 bases and J 3 bases; bases outside gene matches: 1. The CDR3 DNA follows: TGTGCCAGCTCAAGGACAGGGGGCTATAATTCACCCCTCCACTTT. It translates to CASSRTGGYNSPLHF.

CDR3 sequence reads: CASSVVGTGAGNTIYF. CDR3 DNA: TGTGCCAGCAGCGTAGTGGGGACAGGCGCTGGAAACACCATATATTTT. The rearrangement joins TRBV9 to TRBJ1-3; 8 bases match TRBD1. V lost 0 bases and J lost 2; bases outside the gene matches: 4. The CDR3 extends over 16 amino acids. The germline V gene has CDR1 SGDLS and CDR2 YYNGEE.

The V gene is TRBV2, the J gene TRBJ2-7; perhaps D is TRBD1 or TRBD2 (7 bases each). CDR1 and CDR2 (germline): SNHLY, FYNNEI. The CDR3 totals 14 residues. Trimming stripped 6 bases from V and 3 bases from J, with 15 bases between. This CDR3 reads CASRRQGGDYEQYF. In nucleotides, the CDR3 is TGTGCCAGCAGGCGACAGGGAGGGGACTACGAGCAGTACTTC.

The J gene is TRBJ2-1, the V gene TRBV18, with unresolved D. The CDR3 spans 15 residues. The germline V gene has CDR1 KGHSH and CDR2 LQKENI. V lost 2 bases and J lost 4, with 12 bases in between. For the CDR3, the DNA is TGTGCCAGCTCACCAGCTTTACAGACTTACAATGAGCAGTTCTTC. Amino acids: CASSPALQTYNEQFF.

The V gene is TRBV9, the J gene TRBJ1-3, with D hard to call. V was shortened by 3 bases and J by 1 base, with 8 bases between the two germline ends. Germline CDR1 reads SGDLS; CDR2 reads YYNGEE. The length of the CDR3 is 14 residues. For the CDR3, the DNA is TGTGCCAGCAGCGCTGACGCTTCTGGAAACACCATATATTTT. It yields the protein CASSADASGNTIYF. Supplemented by reference TRBV9 and TRBJ1-3, the full variable domain reads DSGVTQTPKHLITATGQRVTLRCSPRSGDLSVYWYQQSLDQGLQFLIQYYNGEERAKGNILERFSAQQFPDLHSELNLSSLELGDSALYFCASSADASGNTIYFGEGSWLTVV.

The CDR3 DNA reads TGTGCCAGCAGTACCGACAGGGCCCATGCCCTATATTCACCCCTCCACTTT. It yields the protein CASSTDRAHALYSPLHF. The V gene is TRBV27, the J gene TRBJ1-6; 7 bases fit TRBD1. The CDR3 totals 17 residues. The V and J ends lost 5 bases and 8 bases, in that order; junction bases with no gene match: 15. Germline CDR1 and CDR2: MNHEY and SMNVEV (reference sequence).

The chain carries TRBV15 and TRBJ1-2; unclear D gene. The ends were cut back, 0 bases at V and 3 bases at J, with 5 bases in the middle. The CDR3 runs 13 residues. The germline CDR1 and CDR2 sequences are LNHNV and YYDKDF (reference sequence). The CDR3 DNA reads as TGTGCCACCAGCAGAGATAGGGACTATGGCTACACCTTC. As protein: CATSRDRDYGYTF.

This chain uses TRBV12-3 or TRBV12-4 with TRBJ1-2, with no clear D. The V end was cut by 1 base, the J end by 1 base, with 4 bases between. There are 13 residues in the CDR3. This CDR3 reads CASSLGHNYGYTF. DNA for the CDR3: TGTGCCAGCAGTTTAGGCCATAACTATGGCTACACCTTC.

The J gene is TRBJ2-1, the V gene TRBV5-1, with TRBD2 identical over 9 bases. Unmatched junction bases numbered 8, after V lost 0 bases and J lost 7 bases. Germline V lookup: CDR1 SGHRS, CDR2 YFSETQ. The CDR3 covers 16 residues. This CDR3 reads CASSLEGTSMGNEQFF. Written as DNA, the CDR3 is TGCGCCAGCAGCTTGGAAGGGACTAGCATGGGGAATGAGCAGTTCTTC.

This clone was detected ten times or more. The chain combines TRBV5-1 with TRBJ2-7, with TRBD1 matching 7 bases. Germline CDR1 and CDR2: SGHRS and YFSETQ. V gave up 2 bases and J gave up 1 base; unmatched junction bases: 15. The CDR3 sequence is 18 residues long. CDR3 nucleotide sequence: TGCGCCAGCAGCTTCACCACCGACCCGCGACAGGGTTCCTACGAGCAGTACTTC. It encodes CASSFTTDPRQGSYEQYF.

The chain combines TRBV5-1 with TRBJ2-5; 8 bases map to TRBD1. The CDR3 is made up of 16 amino acids. Unmatched junction bases numbered 9, after V lost 4 bases and J lost 1 base. Germline V CDR1 and CDR2: SGHRS, YFSETQ. The CDR3 coding sequence is TGCGCCAGCAGCCCTATGGGACAGGCCAGCCAAGAGACCCAGTACTTC. Its protein is CASSPMGQASQETQYF.

This clone appeared a single time. The chain recombines TRBV12-3 or TRBV12-4 with TRBJ2-7; D remains unclear. V was shortened by 5 bases and J by 5 bases, with 10 bases between the two germline ends. CDR3 size: 12 residues. CDR3 in amino acids: CASSTEADEQYF. In DNA, the CDR3 is TGTGCCAGCAGTACCGAGGCAGACGAGCAGTACTTC.